One sample yielded the 16 T cell receptor beta chains listed below, sequenced in a study of T cell responses to AZD1222 COVID-19 vaccine. Produced via immunoSEQ multiplex PCR; TCRdb's table is partial and in-frame only. This table holds 170,000 or so clones, 87% found once. The sequenced sample was peripheral blood, obtained on day 0 of AZD1222 vaccination. Receptors originate from an adult in good health.

The rearrangement joins TRBV27 to TRBJ2-7; 12 bases fit TRBD2. Germline CDR1 and CDR2: MNHEY and SMNVEV (reference sequence). V was pared by 6 bases and J by 4 bases, with 7 bases of the junction left unmatched. The CDR3 is made up of 15 amino acids. The CDR3 reads CASRARLAGVYEQYF. In DNA, the CDR3 is TGTGCCAGCAGAGCCAGACTAGCGGGAGTATACGAGCAGTACTTC.

This chain uses TRBV5-6 with TRBJ1-2; D unclear. The CDR3 runs 12 residues. V gave up 3 bases and J gave up 5 bases, with 8 bases separating them. From germline, CDR1 is SGHDT and CDR2 YYEEEE. The DNA for the CDR3 is TGTGCCAGCAGCTATAACTCGTATGGCTACACCTTC. Translation: CASSYNSYGYTF.

The chain couples TRBV24-1 to TRBJ2-7; 9 nucleotides align to TRBD1. Unmatched junction bases numbered 11, after V lost 4 bases and J lost 5 bases. The CDR3 contains 16 residues. The germline V gene encodes CDR1 KGHDR and CDR2 SFDVKD. CDR3 coding DNA: TGTGCCACCAGTGACCCCGGGACAGGGACCAGGGACGAGCAGTACTTC. Translation: CATSDPGTGTRDEQYF.

Worth noting for this clone: Other nucleotide sequences from this sample produce the same CDR3. The DNA for the CDR3 is TGTGCCAGCAGTTTATGGTCCCAAGAGACCCAGTACTTC. This gives the protein CASSLWSQETQYF. This chain links TRBV27 with TRBJ2-5; unclear D gene. This CDR3 is 13 amino acids long. V was clipped by 1 base and J by 1 base, with 4 bases between them. Germline CDR1 is MNHEY and CDR2 is SMNVEV (reference sequence).

This clone was counted a few times. This chain's CDR3 is CASSQDPHSYEQYF. CDR3 bases: TGCGCCAGCAGCCAAGATCCCCACTCCTACGAGCAGTACTTC. The chain carries TRBV4-1 and TRBJ2-7; no clear D. V was trimmed by 0 bases and J by 0 bases, leaving 6 bases between them. The CDR3 runs to 14 residues. Per germline, CDR1 MGHRA and CDR2 YSYEKL.

The CDR3 coding sequence is TGTGCCAGTCGTCGATGGGCAGGAGGTACTGAAGCTTTCTTT. It translates to CASRRWAGGTEAFF. V is TRBV19 and J is TRBJ1-1; D is unresolved. This CDR3 has 14 amino acids. Per the germline V gene, CDR1 is LNHDA and CDR2 is SQIVND (reference sequence). Trimming left V 8 bases short and J 5 bases short, with 18 bases between.

The genes are TRBV5-5 and TRBJ2-3; TRBD2 agrees at 9 bases. The CDR3 totals 16 residues. Germline assignment: CDR1 SGHKS and CDR2 YYEKEE (reference sequence). Trimming removed 5 bases from V and 0 bases from J; junction bases left unmatched: 7. Here the CDR3 DNA reads TGTGCCAGCAGTCAGGGACTAGCCCTTAGCACAGATACGCAGTATTTT. Protein sequence: CASSQGLALSTDTQYF. The entire variable domain, with the rest obtained from reference TRBV5-5 and TRBJ2-3, is as follows: DAGVTQSPTHLIKTRGQQVTLRCSPISGHKSVSWYQQVLGQGPQFIFQYYEKEERGRGNFPDRFSARQFPNYSSELNVNALLLGDSALYLCASSQGLALSTDTQYFGPGTRLTVL.

The rearrangement links TRBV5-6 to TRBJ2-3; perhaps TRBD1 as D (6 bases). This CDR3 region has 17 residues. With 4 bases removed from V and 1 base from J, the gap between germline ends came to 19 bases. Germline loops: CDR1 SGHDT, CDR2 YYEEEE. The chain's CDR3 is CASSGRGGPWGTDTQYF. The CDR3 DNA is TGTGCCAGCAGCGGTCGAGGGGGTCCGTGGGGCACAGATACGCAGTATTTT.

The genes are TRBV7-6 and TRBJ2-2; 10 bases map to TRBD1. With V trimmed by 4 bases and J by 4 bases, 6 bases remained unmatched. The CDR3 has 16 amino acids. CDR1 is SGHVS and CDR2 is FNYEAQ in the germline V gene. In DNA, the CDR3 is TGTGCCAGCAGCTCGACAGGGGGCAGGGGCACCGGGGAGCTGTTTTTT. Translating it yields CASSSTGGRGTGELFF.

The gene calls are TRBV18 and TRBJ2-5; D may be TRBD1 (6 bases). Germline V CDR1 and CDR2: KGHSH, LQKENI. Trimming stripped 4 bases from V and 5 bases from J, with 8 bases between. This CDR3 comprises 12 residues. The CDR3 region is CASSRQGETQYF. The CDR3 DNA follows: TGTGCCAGCTCACGGCAGGGGGAGACCCAGTACTTC.

The chain recombines TRBV2 with TRBJ1-2; no firm D call. Trimming pared 0 bases from V and 8 bases from J, leaving 10 bases between. This CDR3 region has 13 residues. Germline lookup yields CDR1 SNHLY and CDR2 FYNNEI. CDR3 in DNA: TGTGCCAGCAGTGAAGCAGCTGGGTGGGGCTACACCTTC. It codes for CASSEAAGWGYTF. Combining the CDR3 with reference TRBV2 and TRBJ1-2 gives the whole variable domain EPEVTQTPSHQVTQMGQEVILRCVPISNHLYFYWYRQILGQKVEFLVSFYNNEISEKSEIFDDQFSVERPDGSNFTLKIRSTKLEDSAMYFCASSEAAGWGYTFGSGTRLTVV.

This rearrangement joins TRBV5-6 to TRBJ1-2; TRBD1 is a possible D gene (5 bases). Germline V gene data show CDR1 as SGHDT and CDR2 as YYEEEE. This CDR3 contains 12 residues. Trimming took off 5 bases at V and 7 bases at J, with 12 bases between the two ends. The CDR3 here is CASSRGTIGYTF. DNA for the CDR3: TGTGCCAGCAGTAGAGGGACTATTGGCTACACCTTC.

V is TRBV28 and J is TRBJ2-7, with D possibly TRBD2 on 7 matching bases. The germline CDR1 and CDR2 sequences are MDHEN and SYDVKM. With 2 bases removed from V and 0 bases from J, the gap between germline ends came to 14 bases. This CDR3 comprises 16 residues. The CDR3 coding sequence is TGTGCCAGCAGTTTACGGGGGGCGGGGGTCTCCTACGAGCAGTACTTC. It encodes CASSLRGAGVSYEQYF.

The chain uses TRBV12-3 or TRBV12-4 and TRBJ1-5, with TRBD1 as a possible D gene (5 bases). V gave up 5 bases and J gave up 6 bases, with 8 bases separating them. This CDR3 comprises 12 residues. The CDR3 coding sequence is TGTGCCAGCAGTACGAGGGGTCAGCCCCAGCATTTT. Its protein is CASSTRGQPQHF.

The chain carries TRBV19 and TRBJ1-2; 8 bases align to TRBD1. V dropped 4 bases and J dropped 3; count of bases not matched to a gene: 1. Germline CDR1 and CDR2: LNHDA and SQIVND (reference sequence). The length of the CDR3 is 13 residues. The CDR3 region has the DNA TGTGCCAGTAGTAGGGACAGGTACTATGGCTACACCTTC. Translating gives CASSRDRYYGYTF.

The gene calls are TRBV5-1 and TRBJ1-1; D is undetermined. The CDR3 is 13 amino acids. Germline loops: CDR1 SGHRS, CDR2 YFSETQ. With 1 base removed from V and 0 bases from J, the gap between germline ends came to 4 bases. The CDR3 is CASSLQLNTEAFF. The CDR3 region has the DNA TGCGCCAGCAGCTTGCAACTGAACACTGAAGCTTTCTTT. Combining the CDR3 with reference TRBV5-1 and TRBJ1-1 gives the whole variable domain KAGVTQTPRYLIKTRGQQVTLSCSPISGHRSVSWYQQTPGQGLQFLFEYFSETQRNKGNFPGRFSGRQFSNSRSEMNVSTLELGDSALYLCASSLQLNTEAFFGQGTRLTVV.